Listed here are 21 T cell receptor beta chains from one sample, sequenced in a study of PD-1 and CTLA-4 blockade in melanoma. Generated by immunoSEQ multiplex PCR, the TCRdb table keeps only in-frame clones and is missing some. Among roughly 30,000 clones listed, 91% were seen once. The sample in question was CD8+ T cells from peripheral blood, obtained from a patient given anti-PD-1 treatment. These receptors all stem from a human donor with melanoma.

This chain joins TRBV27 and TRBJ1-1, with no clear D. CDR3 length: 14 residues. Germline CDR1 reads MNHEY; CDR2 reads SMNVEV (reference sequence). V dropped 6 bases and J dropped 1 base, with 12 bases sitting between them. In DNA form, the CDR3 reads TGTGCCAGCAGCTTAGGACTTCCGAACACTGAAGCTTTCTTT. It is translated as CASSLGLPNTEAFF.

This sequence joins TRBV12-3 or TRBV12-4 and TRBJ1-2; TRBD1 matches 9 bases. The CDR3 loop spans 13 amino acids. The V segment lost 6 bases and the J segment 6 bases; nucleotides outside the gene matches: 5. The CDR3 is CASSPDRGDGYTF. In nucleotides, the CDR3 is TGTGCCAGCAGCCCGGACAGGGGTGATGGCTACACCTTC.

J is TRBJ1-1 and V is TRBV5-1; D not certain. In germline, CDR1 is SGHRS, CDR2 YFSETQ. Trimming took 2 bases from V and 1 from J, leaving 6 bases between them. The length of the CDR3 is 13 residues. The CDR3 loop reads CASSFNRNTEAFF. For the CDR3, the DNA is TGCGCCAGCAGCTTTAACAGGAACACTGAAGCTTTCTTT.

The sample holds one count of this clone. The chain's CDR3 is CASSYETGGRMNTEAFF. CDR3 coding DNA: TGTGCCAGCAGTTACGAAACCGGAGGGCGGATGAACACTGAAGCTTTCTTT. The chain couples TRBV6-2 or TRBV6-3 to TRBJ1-1; D is undetermined. This CDR3 comprises 17 residues. V was trimmed by 2 bases and J by 0 bases, leaving 16 bases between them. CDR1 is MNHEY, CDR2 SVGEGT, per germline.

V is TRBV19 and J is TRBJ2-3, with 15 bases fitting TRBD2. CDR3 length equals 19 residues. V lost 5 bases to trimming and J lost 4 bases; unmatched junction nucleotides: 13. Germline CDR1 LNHDA, CDR2 SQIVND (reference sequence). As DNA, the CDR3 is TGTGCCAGTAGTCCTCCCGGGACTAGCGGGAGGTCAAAGGCAGATACGCAGTATTTT. This sequence encodes CASSPPGTSGRSKADTQYF.

In nucleotides, the CDR3 is TGTGCCAGCTCACCGGAAACAGCAGCAGTGGAGACCCAGTACTTC. Its protein is CASSPETAAVETQYF. The chain has TRBV18 and TRBJ2-5, with D unresolved. V was clipped by 3 bases and J by 5 bases, with 16 bases between them. The CDR3 consists of 15 residues. The V gene's germline CDR1 is KGHSH and CDR2 LQKENI.

Here the CDR3 reads CASYSGANYGYTF. CDR3 sequence (DNA): TGTGCCAGTTACTCAGGGGCTAACTATGGCTACACCTTC. The chain combines TRBV6-5 with TRBJ1-2; D may be TRBD1 (6 bases). The CDR3 spans 13 residues. Germline V lookup: CDR1 MNHEY, CDR2 SVGAGI. With 9 bases removed from V and 0 bases from J, the gap between germline ends came to 11 bases.

The chain joins TRBV6-5 to TRBJ2-7, with D perhaps TRBD1 (6 bases). This CDR3 is 15 amino acids long. V was pared by 6 bases and J by 3 bases, with 18 bases between. Per the germline V gene, CDR1 is MNHEY and CDR2 is SVGAGI. DNA for the CDR3: TGTGCCAGCAGCCCATTAAGGACAGAGGACTACGAGCAGTACTTC. Amino acid sequence: CASSPLRTEDYEQYF.

The chain uses TRBV7-2 and TRBJ2-7, with TRBD2 matching over 7 bases. CDR3 length equals 15 residues. V gave up 8 bases and J gave up 3 bases; unmatched junction bases: 13. From germline, CDR1 is SGHTA and CDR2 FQGNSA. DNA of the CDR3: TGTGCCAGCCGTTGGACCGGGAGGCCAAACTACGAGCAGTACTTC. Its protein is CASRWTGRPNYEQYF.

This clone was detected once. The chain recombines TRBV27 with TRBJ2-7, with D maybe TRBD1 (5 bases). Germline V CDR1 and CDR2: MNHEY, SMNVEV (reference sequence). The V end lost 2 bases, the J end lost 6 bases, and 14 bases lay between the germline ends. This CDR3 is built from 14 residues. The CDR3 bases are TGTGCCAGCAGTTTAGGGCAGGGAATGGGCGAGCAGTACTTC. It yields the protein CASSLGQGMGEQYF.

The CDR3 spells CASSQERLGGALDAFF. CDR3 coding DNA: TGTGCCAGCAGCCAAGAGAGGTTGGGGGGGGCCCTCGACGCTTTCTTT. The rearrangement uses TRBV3-1 (or the pseudogene TRBV3-2) and TRBJ1-1; weak D call: TRBD1 (6 bases). Germline V gives CDR1 LGHDT, CDR2 YNNKEL (reference sequence). This CDR3 is 16 amino acids long. Trimming shortened V by 0 bases and J by 11 bases, and 22 bases separated the two germline ends.

V is TRBV7-2 and J is TRBJ2-7, with a weak D call TRBD2 (6 bases). The V and J ends lost 3 bases and 1 base respectively, with 10 bases between them. This CDR3 is built from 14 residues. Germline assignment: CDR1 SGHTA and CDR2 FQGNSA. CDR3 sequence (DNA): TGTGCCAGCAGCTTCGCGGGGCCTTCCTACGAGCAGTACTTC. Its translation is CASSFAGPSYEQYF.

V usage is TRBV9 and J usage is TRBJ2-1; maybe TRBD1 (5 bases). Germline loops: CDR1 SGDLS, CDR2 YYNGEE. V was shortened by 7 bases and J by 3 bases, with 11 bases between the two germline ends. The CDR3 length is 13 residues. DNA for the CDR3: TGTGCCAGCGGGGCAGGAGACTACAATGAGCAGTTCTTC. It encodes CASGAGDYNEQFF.

In this sample, this clone turned up a few times. The V and J genes are TRBV7-9 and TRBJ2-7; the D call may be TRBD1 or TRBD2 (6 bases each). This CDR3 has 13 residues. V lost 3 bases and J 4 bases, leaving 10 bases between the germline ends. CDR1 and CDR2 from the germline V gene are SEHNR and FQNEAQ (reference sequence). As DNA, the CDR3 is TGTGCCAGCAGCTTCGGGGGCGAGTACGAGCAGTACTTC. Protein product: CASSFGGEYEQYF.

This chain links TRBV7-9 with TRBJ1-5; D remains ambiguous. V was clipped by 2 bases and J by 4 bases, with 3 bases between them. Looked up from germline, CDR1 is SEHNR and CDR2 is FQNEAQ (reference sequence). The CDR3 has 12 residues. CDR3 coding DNA: TGTGCCAGCAGCTTATCTAATCAGCCCCAGCATTTT. This gives the protein CASSLSNQPQHF.

The rearrangement links TRBV6-5 to TRBJ1-6; D is possibly TRBD1 (5 bases). Trimming took off 5 bases at V and 9 bases at J, with 14 bases between the two ends. The CDR3 is 14 residues long. Germline V gives CDR1 MNHEY, CDR2 SVGAGI. CDR3 in DNA: TGTGCCAGCAGTCAGGGCCCCTCGGGTTCACCCCTCCACTTT. Its translation is CASSQGPSGSPLHF.

Here the CDR3 reads CASSLKNQPQHF. CDR3 in DNA: TGTGCCAGCAGTTTAAAAAATCAGCCCCAGCATTTT. This chain uses TRBV12-3 or TRBV12-4 with TRBJ1-5; D call uncertain. CDR3 length: 12 amino acids. The V end lost 2 bases, the J end lost 4 bases, and 3 bases lay between the germline ends.

This clone came up once. The CDR3 sequence: CASRPLAGDAYEQYF. CDR3 coding DNA: TGTGCCAGCAGACCCTTAGCGGGAGACGCCTACGAGCAGTACTTC. The V call is TRBV6-5, the J call TRBJ2-7, with 9 bases that match TRBD2. Germline CDR1 and CDR2: MNHEY and SVGAGI. The CDR3 is made up of 15 amino acids. Losses at the gene ends were 6 bases for V and 2 bases for J; bases not matched to a gene: 8.

In the case of this clone: The junction and the germline gene differ at one end; a read error may be behind it. The CDR3 sequence is CASSLGLAGRGNEQFF. CDR3 bases: TGTGCTAGCAGCTTAGGCTTAGCGGGACGGGGGAATGAGCAGTTCTTC. This chain connects TRBV7-7 to TRBJ2-1, with 8 bases identical to TRBD2. This CDR3 comprises 16 residues. CDR1 and CDR2 from the germline V gene are SSHAT and FNYEAQ (reference sequence).

The V and J genes are TRBV7-6 and TRBJ1-2; D remains ambiguous. In germline, CDR1 is SGHVS, CDR2 FNYEAQ. The CDR3 extends over 16 amino acids. Between the trimmed V and J ends, which lost 1 base and 0 bases, there was a span of 12 bases. The CDR3 here is CASSLEPDPANYGYTF. The CDR3 nucleotides are TGTGCCAGCAGCTTAGAACCGGATCCTGCTAACTATGGCTACACCTTC.

DNA of the CDR3: TGTGCCAGCAGTCAATCACCGGGGAGCACAGATACGCAGTATTTT. It codes for CASSQSPGSTDTQYF. The chain joins TRBV6-4 to TRBJ2-3; maybe TRBD2 (5 bases). V was trimmed by 5 bases and J by 0 bases, leaving 12 bases between them. The CDR3 length is 15 residues. Germline V gene lookup returns CDR1 MRHNA and CDR2 SNTAGT.